The 20 T cell receptor beta chains in this list originate from one sample, sequenced in a study of spatial heterogeneity in lung cancer. TCRdb called the 5' RACE reads again in MiXCR, with one record for every CDR3 protein. The sample includes under 50,000 distinct CDR3 sequences, 5.2% of them seen just once. The time point here: sample taken at primary tumor resection. The study sequenced unsorted whole RNA from tumor, nontumor lung or frozen PBMC. Sequences were derived from PBMCs, sampled at surgery. The receptors stem from a female donor with early-stage non-small cell lung cancer.

This clonotype was observed at least ten times. The gene calls are TRBV19 and TRBJ1-1; no definite D call. Per germline, CDR1 LNHDA and CDR2 SQIVND (reference sequence). The V gene lost 7 bases and the J gene lost 3 bases, with 21 bases spanning the gap. The CDR3 is 16 residues long. CDR3 in DNA: TGTGCCAGTACCGGACCCTATGGGAGGAGGGACACTGAAGCTTTCTTT. Protein product: CASTGPYGRRDTEAFF.

The chain recombines TRBV20-1 with TRBJ2-3; D gene uncertain. CDR3 size: 16 residues. The germline gives CDR1 DFQATT, CDR2 SNEGSKA (reference sequence). Trimming shortened V by 1 base and J by 0 bases, and 14 bases separated the two germline ends. For the CDR3, the DNA is TGCAGTGCTAGAGCCCTGGGAAGGTCCAGCACAGATACGCAGTATTTT. Protein: CSARALGRSSTDTQYF.

In its sample, this clonotype was seen many times. The chain combines TRBV6-2 or TRBV6-3 with TRBJ2-3; tentatively, D is TRBD2 (5 bases). Germline V gene sequence: CDR1 MNHEY, CDR2 SVGEGT. CDR3 length: 12 residues. Trimming cost V 7 bases and J 1 base, with 6 bases left between them. The CDR3: CASKRGTDTQYF. The CDR3, as DNA: TGTGCCAGCAAGAGGGGCACAGATACGCAGTATTTT.

This clonotype was recorded at least ten times. The V gene is TRBV20-1, the J gene TRBJ1-2; 8 bases line up with TRBD1. The ends lost 3 bases at V and 7 bases at J; junction bases unmatched: 7. The CDR3 is 13 residues long. Germline V CDR1 and CDR2: DFQATT, SNEGSKA (reference sequence). CDR3 nucleotide sequence: TGCAGTGCTAGTTTGACAGGGGAGGTTGGCTACACCTTC. Protein sequence: CSASLTGEVGYTF.

This clonotype was observed at least ten times. The V call is TRBV19, the J call TRBJ1-4; perhaps TRBD1 as D (6 bases). The CDR3 contains 14 residues. CDR1 and CDR2 (germline): LNHDA, SQIVND (reference sequence). Trimming removed 7 bases at V and 0 bases at J, with 9 bases between. CDR3 in DNA: TGTGCCAGTATGGACAGCCCAACTAATGAAAAACTGTTTTTT. This encodes CASMDSPTNEKLFF.

This clonotype has more than one count but fewer than ten. The genes are TRBV2 and TRBJ2-3; the D call may be TRBD1 or TRBD2 (5 bases each). The CDR3 is 15 amino acids. Trimming shortened V by 4 bases and J by 1 base, and 12 bases separated the two germline ends. CDR1 and CDR2 from the germline V gene are SNHLY and FYNNEI. The CDR3 DNA is TGTGCCAGCAGTGTTGTGGGGGTGGGCACAGATACGCAGTATTTT. It is translated as CASSVVGVGTDTQYF.

This chain links TRBV2 with TRBJ2-3; D not certain. This CDR3 has 14 residues. From germline, CDR1 is SNHLY and CDR2 FYNNEI. V lost 1 base to trimming and J lost 8 bases, with 13 bases between them. CDR3 coding DNA: TGTGCCAGCAGTGAAGACCCTCTGATTCGTACGCAGTATTTT. This gives the protein CASSEDPLIRTQYF.

At least ten counts were recorded for this clonotype. The V gene is TRBV5-4, the J gene TRBJ2-2, with D possibly called TRBD1 or TRBD2 (5 bases each). Germline CDR1 is SGHNT and CDR2 is YYREEE (reference sequence). Deletions cut 4 bases from V and 6 bases from J, with 19 bases between. The CDR3 spans 16 residues. The CDR3 nucleotides read TGTGCCAGCAGCGTGAGGTCGGGGCCTGGAGCCGGGGAGCTGTTTTTT. Its protein is CASSVRSGPGAGELFF.

This clonotype has a count of ten or more. The J gene is TRBJ1-6, the V gene TRBV5-1; no clear D. Per the germline V gene, CDR1 is SGHRS and CDR2 is YFSETQ. This CDR3 is 15 amino acids long. The germline V and J ends were trimmed by 3 bases and 10 bases, with 17 bases remaining between them. The CDR3 DNA reads TGCGCCAGCAGCTCGGAGGGCCCGCGGCAGTCACCCCTCCACTTT. Translated: CASSSEGPRQSPLHF.

This clonotype was counted a single time. A much larger clone lies a single base off, so this may be a read error. V usage is TRBV19 and J usage is TRBJ1-2, with D perhaps matching TRBD1 (6 bases). V was pared by 7 bases and J by 7 bases, with 22 bases between. CDR3 size: 15 residues. Germline V gene data show CDR1 as LNHDA and CDR2 as SQIVND (reference sequence). The CDR3 DNA reads as TGTGCCAGTATCCACTCGAACAGGGAGTCGTCTGGCTACACCTTC. Translated: CASIHSNRESSGYTF.

This clonotype occurred many times. The gene calls are TRBV5-6 and TRBJ1-1, with D possibly being TRBD1 (5 bases). Trimming cost V 1 base and J 2 bases, with 9 bases left between them. From germline, CDR1 is SGHDT and CDR2 YYEEEE. The CDR3 covers 14 residues. CDR3 in DNA: TGTGCCAGCAGCTTGTATGACAGAAACACTGAAGCTTTCTTT. Its protein is CASSLYDRNTEAFF.

With regard to this clonotype: This may come from a read error, since a much larger clone is one base off. This chain uses TRBV4-1 with TRBJ2-5, with TRBD2 as a possible D gene (7 bases). CDR3 size: 14 residues. From germline, CDR1 is MGHRA and CDR2 YSYEKL. The CDR3 nucleotides are TGCGCCACCAGCCGGGGGGCGAGGTCGGAGACCCAGTACTTC. It encodes CATSRGARSETQYF.

There are many counts of this clonotype. This chain uses TRBV7-2 with TRBJ1-1; no clear D. V dropped 0 bases and J dropped 2 bases, with 10 bases sitting between them. The length of the CDR3 is 15 residues. Per the germline V gene, CDR1 is SGHTA and CDR2 is FQGNSA. CDR3 amino acids: CASSLAFSGNTEAFF. The CDR3 region has the DNA TGTGCCAGCAGCTTAGCATTCTCAGGTAACACTGAAGCTTTCTTT.

In this sample, this clonotype turned up many times. V and J are TRBV3-1 and TRBJ2-3, with TRBD2 matching over 8 bases. The CDR3 spans 14 residues. Unmatched junction bases numbered 5, after V lost 1 base and J lost 8 bases. Germline V gene sequence: CDR1 LGHDT, CDR2 YNNKEL (reference sequence). The CDR3 DNA reads as TGTGCCAGCAGCCAAGTTGCGGGGGGCCTTACGCAGTATTTT. This translates into CASSQVAGGLTQYF.

This clonotype appeared many times. V is TRBV7-3 and J is TRBJ2-2; 10 bases are shared with TRBD1. The CDR3 has 16 residues. V dropped 1 base and J dropped 6; count of bases not matched to a gene: 5. CDR1 is SGHTA, CDR2 FQGTGA, per germline. The CDR3 bases are TGTGCCAGCAGCTTAAGGAGGGACAGGGGATCCGGGGAGCTGTTTTTT. Its protein is CASSLRRDRGSGELFF.

This clonotype was counted once. V gene TRBV7-3 combines with J gene TRBJ1-1; TRBD1 agrees at 7 bases. The CDR3 totals 14 residues. Germline CDR1 SGHTA, CDR2 FQGTGA. V was clipped by 2 bases and J by 4 bases; unmatched bases: 4. CDR3: CASSLEGAPTEAFF. The CDR3, as DNA: TGTGCCAGCAGCTTAGAGGGGGCACCCACTGAAGCTTTCTTT.

This clonotype was observed many times. The V and J genes are TRBV7-6 and TRBJ2-5, with D possibly being TRBD2 (6 bases). Germline V CDR1 and CDR2: SGHVS, FNYEAQ. Between the trimmed V and J ends, which lost 4 bases and 6 bases, there was a span of 15 bases. This CDR3 has 14 residues. Here the CDR3 DNA reads TGTGCCAGCAGCTCCGGGGGAGCCATTAAGACCCAGTACTTC. Translating gives CASSSGGAIKTQYF.

This clonotype was recorded at least ten times. The genes are TRBV18 and TRBJ2-3; possible D gene TRBD2, 8 bases. Looked up from germline, CDR1 is KGHSH and CDR2 is LQKENI. The CDR3 runs 19 residues. The germline V and J ends were trimmed by 3 bases and 0 bases, with 22 bases remaining between them. The CDR3 DNA sequence: TGTGCCAGCTCACCGACCACAGGGGAAAGCGGGGGTAGCACAGATACGCAGTATTTT. Translated, it gives CASSPTTGESGGSTDTQYF.

As regards this clonotype: Just one base apart from a much larger clone, this may be a read error. The rearrangement uses TRBV5-6 and TRBJ2-7; maybe TRBD1 (5 bases). Germline V lookup: CDR1 SGHDT, CDR2 YYEEEE. The CDR3 spans 16 residues. V lost 0 bases, J lost 0 bases, and 13 bases lay in between. The CDR3 DNA sequence: TGTGCCAGCAGCTTGGTCAGGACACGCGCCTCCTACGAGCAGTACTTC. It is translated as CASSLVRTRASYEQYF.

At least ten counts were recorded for this clonotype. The rearrangement uses TRBV20-1 and TRBJ2-5; the D gene could be TRBD1 or TRBD2 (5 bases each). V was trimmed by 6 bases and J by 5 bases, leaving 16 bases between them. The CDR3 runs 13 residues. Germline values: CDR1 DFQATT, CDR2 SNEGSKA (reference sequence). The CDR3 reads CSALTGTQETQYF. The CDR3 nucleotides are TGCAGTGCCCTTACGGGGACGCAGGAGACCCAGTACTTC.